A selection of T cell receptor beta chains follows, all from one sample in a study of cytomegalovirus exposure and HLA in healthy donors. The table came from immunoSEQ multiplex PCR; TCRdb's copy has only in-frame clones and leaves some out. The sample includes approximately 200,000 clones, around 76% seen only once; the top ten take under 2%. Sample: PBMCs. These receptor sequences come from a man younger than 40 in good health and CMV-seronegative. Each CDR3 is given with its conserved first and last residue. D genes are given only for firm matches. Some rows have no size entry. The others give once, few or many, or a class for an expanded clone.

J,D,size,V,DNA,CDR3
TRBJ2-5,-,-,TRBV11-2,TGTGCCAGCAGCTTATTGGTGGGAGAAGAGACCCAGTACTTC,CASSLLVGEETQYF
TRBJ2-1,TRBD2,-,TRBV14,TGTGCCAGCAGCCAGCGGGAGTGGAGGAATGAGCAGTTCTTC,CASSQREWRNEQFF
TRBJ1-6,TRBD1,-,TRBV27,TGTGCCAGCAGTTCGCGAGGGACAGCCCTCCGCTCCTATAATTCACCCCTCCACTTT,CASSSRGTALRSYNSPLHF
TRBJ1-3,TRBD1,-,TRBV7-3,TGTGCCAGCAGCCCGGGACAGGGGAGCTCTGGAAACACCATATATTTT,CASSPGQGSSGNTIYF
TRBJ1-1,TRBD1,-,TRBV18,TGTGCCAGCTCACCATCGACAGGGGACGCTGAAGCTTTCTTT,CASSPSTGDAEAFF
TRBJ1-1,-,-,TRBV5-4,TGTGCCAGCAACCAAGACAGCATGAACACTGAAGCTTTCTTT,CASNQDSMNTEAFF
TRBJ1-1,TRBD1,-,TRBV5-1,TGCGCCAGCAGCCAAATTGGACAGGGCACTGAAGCTTTCTTT,CASSQIGQGTEAFF
TRBJ1-2,-,-,TRBV2,TGTGCCAGCACCTGGACAGCTCAAACAAACTATGGCTACACCTTC,CASTWTAQTNYGYTF
TRBJ2-3,-,-,TRBV5-4,TGTGCCAGCAGTCATCATGGGCCCACAGATACGCAGTATTTT,CASSHHGPTDTQYF
TRBJ2-5,-,-,TRBV14,TGTGCCAGCAGCCAAGACATGCGGCGCGAGACCCAGTACTTC,CASSQDMRRETQYF
TRBJ1-2,-,-,TRBV5-4,TGTGCCAGCAGCAACGAACTAGACTATGGCTACACCTTC,CASSNELDYGYTF
TRBJ2-2,-,-,TRBV2,TGTGCCAGCAGCAGTGATCCGGGGTACTACACCGGGGAGCTGTTTTTT,CASSSDPGYYTGELFF
TRBJ1-3,TRBD1,-,TRBV27,TGTGCCAGCAGGCCGACAGGGGGCTCTGGAAACACCATATATTTT,CASRPTGGSGNTIYF
TRBJ2-3,-,many,TRBV2,TGTGCCAGCAGAAGATCAGCGGGTGCCACAGATACGCAGTATTTT,CASRRSAGATDTQYF
TRBJ1-2,-,once,TRBV10-3,TGTGCCAGGAGAGAAGCAGGGGAGAACTATGGCTACACCTTC,CARREAGENYGYTF
TRBJ2-5,TRBD1,few,TRBV18,TGTGCCAGCTCACCCGACAGGGCAGAGACCCAGTACTTC,CASSPDRAETQYF
TRBJ1-5,-,-,TRBV28,TGTGCCAGCAAACAGACACATCAGCCCCAGCATTTT,CASKQTHQPQHF
TRBJ2-3,-,-,TRBV19,TGTGCCAGTCATTCCGGACACACAGATACGCAGTATTTT,CASHSGHTDTQYF
TRBJ2-3,TRBD2,-,TRBV4-2,TGTGCCAGCAGCCCTCTAGGACTAGCGGGAAGCACAGATACGCAGTATTTT,CASSPLGLAGSTDTQYF
TRBJ2-1,-,-,TRBV5-4,TGTGCCAGCAGCTTGGGGGCAGGGGCCGGTCTATACAATGAGCAGTTCTTC,CASSLGAGAGLYNEQFF